Below are 5 T cell receptor beta chains sequenced from a single sample in a study of response to subunit inactivated influenza vaccine. TCRdb fed the RT-PCR reads into MiXCR, producing one record per CDR3 protein. The sample includes 450,000 to 550,000 distinct CDR3 sequences, less than 30% of them seen just once. Sequencing used CD4+ T cells sorted from PBMCs, obtained more than 4 days after vaccination. These receptors all come from a man over 45 who received an inactivated influenza vaccine.

This clonotype was counted only a few times. The CDR3 spells CASSQDRPGNTEAFF. The CDR3 region has the DNA TGCGCCAGCAGCCAAGATCGGCCAGGGAACACTGAAGCTTTCTTT. The rearrangement uses TRBV4-1 and TRBJ1-1; D is unclear. Trimming took off 0 bases at V and 1 base at J, with 9 bases between the two ends. The CDR3 runs to 15 residues. Germline lookup yields CDR1 MGHRA and CDR2 YSYEKL.

This clonotype has at least ten counts. The chain couples TRBV5-1 to TRBJ1-1, with D perhaps matching TRBD1 (6 bases). This CDR3 region has 16 residues. With 0 bases removed from V and 0 bases from J, the gap between germline ends came to 12 bases. Germline CDR1 reads SGHRS; CDR2 reads YFSETQ. This CDR3 reads CASSLATGGMNTEAFF. The CDR3 DNA is TGCGCCAGCAGCTTGGCGACAGGTGGCATGAACACTGAAGCTTTCTTT. Drawing the rest from reference TRBV5-1 and TRBJ1-1, the complete variable domain is KAGVTQTPRYLIKTRGQQVTLSCSPISGHRSVSWYQQTPGQGLQFLFEYFSETQRNKGNFPGRFSGRQFSNSRSEMNVSTLELGDSALYLCASSLATGGMNTEAFFGQGTRLTVV.

The sample holds a few counts of this clonotype. This chain uses TRBV20-1 with TRBJ1-4, with D possibly TRBD1 on 5 matching bases. Germline assignment: CDR1 DFQATT and CDR2 SNEGSKA (reference sequence). Trimming pared 3 bases from V and 8 bases from J, leaving 13 bases between. CDR3 length: 13 residues. CDR3 amino acids: CSASEAGREKLFF. CDR3 sequence (DNA): TGCAGTGCTAGCGAAGCAGGGAGAGAAAAACTGTTTTTT.

There are a few counts of this clonotype. This chain connects TRBV30 to TRBJ1-3, with no clear D. Germline loops: CDR1 GTSNPN, CDR2 SVGIG (reference sequence). The CDR3 is made up of 14 amino acids. V lost 4 bases and J 2 bases, leaving 12 bases between the germline ends. CDR3 protein: CAWNPGSPGNTIYF. CDR3 nucleotide sequence: TGTGCCTGGAACCCCGGGTCCCCTGGAAACACCATATATTTT.

This clonotype was picked up a small number of times. This chain joins TRBV7-8 and TRBJ2-2; TRBD2 matches at 8 bases. Per germline, CDR1 SGHVS and CDR2 FQNEAQ. After removal of 8 bases from V and 5 bases from J, the junction contained 13 bases not matched to a gene. CDR3 length: 16 amino acids. CDR3 in amino acids: CASHRTGTSRTGELFF. As DNA, the CDR3 is TGTGCCAGCCACCGGACCGGGACTAGTCGGACCGGGGAGCTGTTTTTT.